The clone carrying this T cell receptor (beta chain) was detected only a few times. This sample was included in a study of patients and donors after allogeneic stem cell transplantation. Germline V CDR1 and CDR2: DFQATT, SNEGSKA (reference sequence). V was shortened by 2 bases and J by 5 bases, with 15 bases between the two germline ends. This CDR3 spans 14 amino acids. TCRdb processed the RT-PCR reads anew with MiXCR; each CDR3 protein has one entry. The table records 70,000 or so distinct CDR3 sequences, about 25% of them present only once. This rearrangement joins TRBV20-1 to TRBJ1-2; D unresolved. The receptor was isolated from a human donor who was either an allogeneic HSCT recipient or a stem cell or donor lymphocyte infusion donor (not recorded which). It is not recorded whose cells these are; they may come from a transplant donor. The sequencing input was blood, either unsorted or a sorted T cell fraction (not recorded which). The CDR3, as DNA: TGCAGTGCTAGACTAAAGACAAGCACTTATGGCTACACCTTC. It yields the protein CSARLKTSTYGYTF.